Each of the 18 T cell receptor beta chains below was sequenced from the same sample in a study of PD-1 blockade in mismatch repair-deficient tumors. The protocol was immunoSEQ multiplex PCR, while the TCRdb copy is restricted to in-frame clones and leaves out a portion. The sample contains 35,000 to 40,000 clones, roughly 83% of which appear only once. The sample consisted of peripheral blood, taken 4 weeks after starting pembrolizumab. These receptors were obtained from an adult with mismatch repair-deficient cancer.

This sequence joins TRBV4-3 and TRBJ2-7; D may be TRBD1 (6 bases). V was cut by 2 bases and J by 2 bases, with 13 bases left in between. Germline CDR1 is LGHNA and CDR2 is YSLEER. The CDR3 consists of 15 residues. For the CDR3, the DNA is TGCGCCAGCAGCCAACGGACAGATCCTGCCTACGAGCAGTACTTC. This codes for CASSQRTDPAYEQYF.

This clone was seen more than once but under ten times. This sequence joins TRBV2 and TRBJ2-5, with TRBD1 matching over 7 bases. In germline, CDR1 is SNHLY, CDR2 FYNNEI. Trimming removed 7 bases from V and 1 base from J; junction bases left unmatched: 9. The CDR3 sequence is 15 residues long. The CDR3 loop reads CASNSLTGSQETQYF. CDR3 DNA sequence: TGTGCCAGCAATTCGCTGACAGGGAGCCAAGAGACCCAGTACTTC. Full variable domain (rest looked up from reference TRBV2 and TRBJ2-5): EPEVTQTPSHQVTQMGQEVILRCVPISNHLYFYWYRQILGQKVEFLVSFYNNEISEKSEIFDDQFSVERPDGSNFTLKIRSTKLEDSAMYFCASNSLTGSQETQYFGPGTRLLVL.

The chain links TRBV6-5 to TRBJ2-3; 7 positions match TRBD2. In germline, CDR1 is MNHEY, CDR2 SVGAGI. The CDR3 runs to 13 residues. The junction had 1 base not matched to a gene; V was cut back by 4 bases and J by 3 bases. CDR3 sequence (DNA): TGTGCCAGCAGTTGGGGGGGAACAGATACGCAGTATTTT. This gives the protein CASSWGGTDTQYF.

The table lists this clone with a few counts. The V call is TRBV6-9, the J call TRBJ2-7; 7 nucleotides align to TRBD2. This CDR3 region has 15 residues. V gave up 7 bases and J gave up 7 bases; unmatched junction bases: 16. Germline V lookup: CDR1 MNHGY, CDR2 SVAAGI. DNA for the CDR3: TGTGCCAGCACCCGATCCGGGACTAATTTGTTGGAGCAGTACTTC. Its protein product is CASTRSGTNLLEQYF.

This CDR3 reads CASSYAGGFTDIQYF. The DNA for the CDR3 is TGTGCCAGCAGCTACGCCGGGGGGTTTACGGACATTCAGTACTTC. This chain joins TRBV7-9 and TRBJ2-4; the match to TRBD2 covers 7 bases. There are 15 residues in the CDR3. Per the germline V gene, CDR1 is SEHNR and CDR2 is FQNEAQ (reference sequence). The V segment lost 4 bases and the J segment 8 bases; nucleotides outside the gene matches: 11.

This rearrangement joins TRBV29-1 to TRBJ1-5; D not resolved. The length of the CDR3 is 13 residues. Trimming removed 3 bases from V and 7 bases from J, with 13 bases in between. Germline V gene data show CDR1 as SQVTM and CDR2 as ANQGSEA. CDR3 sequence reads: CSVEEGARQPQHF. The CDR3 region has the DNA TGCAGCGTTGAGGAAGGAGCAAGGCAGCCCCAGCATTTT.

V and J are TRBV5-8 and TRBJ1-2; maybe TRBD1 (6 bases). V lost 3 bases and J 6 bases, leaving 12 bases between the germline ends. CDR3 length equals 13 residues. Per the germline V gene, CDR1 is SGHTS and CDR2 is YDEGEE. This CDR3 is CASSWTVKDGYTF. The CDR3 coding sequence is TGTGCCAGCAGCTGGACAGTGAAGGATGGCTACACCTTC.

The chain uses TRBV7-8 and TRBJ2-1; either TRBD1 or TRBD2 may supply D (5 bases each). This CDR3 contains 16 residues. Germline CDR1 reads SGHVS; CDR2 reads FQNEAQ. The V end lost 1 base, the J end lost 5 bases, and 15 bases lay between the germline ends. The CDR3 is CASSLGVGDLHNEQFF. The CDR3 bases are TGTGCCAGCAGCTTAGGGGTCGGGGACCTCCACAATGAGCAGTTCTTC.

This chain links TRBV7-6 with TRBJ2-7, with 9 bases that match TRBD1. J gave up 5 bases and V 6 bases, and 8 bases lay outside the gene matches. CDR1 is SGHVS, CDR2 FNYEAQ, per germline. This CDR3 region has 14 residues. The CDR3 protein is CASSLGTGSDEQYF. The CDR3 nucleotides read TGTGCCAGCAGTCTTGGGACAGGGAGCGACGAGCAGTACTTC.

The chain has TRBV5-5 and TRBJ2-3, with TRBD1 matching over 9 bases. Germline assignment: CDR1 SGHKS and CDR2 YYEKEE (reference sequence). This CDR3 is 16 amino acids long. Germline trimming cut 4 bases from V and 2 bases from J; bases unmatched to any gene: 8. CDR3 DNA: TGTGCCAGCAGCCCTGTGGGACAGGGATACACAGATACGCAGTATTTT. This codes for CASSPVGQGYTDTQYF.

The J gene is TRBJ2-3, the V gene TRBV28; 8 bases agree with TRBD1. This CDR3 contains 14 residues. Trimming at V came to 4 bases and at J to 4 bases, leaving 4 bases not matched to a gene. Germline CDR1 is MDHEN and CDR2 is SYDVKM. The CDR3 region is CASSSGQGPDTQYF. CDR3 coding DNA: TGTGCCAGCAGTTCTGGACAGGGCCCAGATACGCAGTATTTT.

The gene calls are TRBV5-1 and TRBJ1-5; TRBD1 agrees at 7 bases. CDR3 length equals 15 residues. The germline V gene encodes CDR1 SGHRS and CDR2 YFSETQ. The ends lost 4 bases at V and 2 bases at J; junction bases unmatched: 6. The CDR3 loop is CASSRTGDGNQPQHF. The CDR3 bases are TGCGCCAGCAGCCGCACAGGGGACGGCAATCAGCCCCAGCATTTT.

The chain carries TRBV5-1 and TRBJ1-2, with 10 bases identical to TRBD1. Germline CDR1 reads SGHRS; CDR2 reads YFSETQ. The CDR3 consists of 14 residues. V lost 4 bases to trimming and J lost 7 bases; unmatched junction nucleotides: 7. This CDR3 reads CASSPGQGLSGYTF. CDR3 nucleotide sequence: TGCGCCAGCAGCCCGGGACAGGGGTTGAGTGGCTACACCTTC. The complete variable domain, with remaining parts taken from reference TRBV5-1 and TRBJ1-2, reads KAGVTQTPRYLIKTRGQQVTLSCSPISGHRSVSWYQQTPGQGLQFLFEYFSETQRNKGNFPGRFSGRQFSNSRSEMNVSTLELGDSALYLCASSPGQGLSGYTFGSGTRLTVV.

This chain uses TRBV29-1 with TRBJ2-1; D is unresolved. Germline V gene lookup returns CDR1 SQVTM and CDR2 ANQGSEA. The CDR3 spans 12 residues. V lost 5 bases to trimming and J lost 11 bases, with 16 bases between them. The CDR3 loop is CSVTSGPSKQFF. CDR3 sequence (DNA): TGCAGCGTTACGTCCGGGCCGTCAAAGCAGTTCTTC.

This clone appeared a single time. The genes are TRBV2 and TRBJ2-5; D possibly corresponds to TRBD2 (6 bases). Trimming stripped 7 bases from V and 2 bases from J, with 8 bases between. The germline V gene has CDR1 SNHLY and CDR2 FYNNEI. The CDR3 length is 12 residues. The CDR3 nucleotides are TGTGCCAGCAACCGGGGGCAAGAGACCCAGTACTTC. It yields the protein CASNRGQETQYF. The whole variable domain, filled in from reference TRBV2 and TRBJ2-5, reads EPEVTQTPSHQVTQMGQEVILRCVPISNHLYFYWYRQILGQKVEFLVSFYNNEISEKSEIFDDQFSVERPDGSNFTLKIRSTKLEDSAMYFCASNRGQETQYFGPGTRLLVL.

The gene calls are TRBV28 and TRBJ1-5; perhaps TRBD1 as D (5 bases). Trimming took off 3 bases at V and 3 bases at J, with 15 bases between the two ends. The CDR3 extends over 16 amino acids. Germline CDR1 reads MDHEN; CDR2 reads SYDVKM. The CDR3 nucleotides are TGTGCCAGCAGTTTTTGGCAGGGAGCCTCCAATCAGCCCCAGCATTTT. This codes for CASSFWQGASNQPQHF.

The chain combines TRBV27 with TRBJ2-1, with TRBD2 matching over 9 bases. With V trimmed by 5 bases and J by 3 bases, 5 bases remained unmatched. Germline V lookup: CDR1 MNHEY, CDR2 SMNVEV (reference sequence). The CDR3 spans 15 residues. As DNA, the CDR3 is TGTGCCAGCAGTATGACTAGCGGTCACTACAATGAGCAGTTCTTC. Amino acid sequence: CASSMTSGHYNEQFF.

The chain carries TRBV27 and TRBJ2-1; 13 nucleotides align to TRBD2. V shed 5 bases, J shed 7 bases, and the junction held 5 bases outside the gene matches. The CDR3 has 15 residues. Germline CDR1 is MNHEY and CDR2 is SMNVEV (reference sequence). The CDR3 spells CASSHGTSGINEQFF. CDR3 sequence (DNA): TGTGCCAGCAGTCACGGGACTAGCGGGATAAATGAGCAGTTCTTC.